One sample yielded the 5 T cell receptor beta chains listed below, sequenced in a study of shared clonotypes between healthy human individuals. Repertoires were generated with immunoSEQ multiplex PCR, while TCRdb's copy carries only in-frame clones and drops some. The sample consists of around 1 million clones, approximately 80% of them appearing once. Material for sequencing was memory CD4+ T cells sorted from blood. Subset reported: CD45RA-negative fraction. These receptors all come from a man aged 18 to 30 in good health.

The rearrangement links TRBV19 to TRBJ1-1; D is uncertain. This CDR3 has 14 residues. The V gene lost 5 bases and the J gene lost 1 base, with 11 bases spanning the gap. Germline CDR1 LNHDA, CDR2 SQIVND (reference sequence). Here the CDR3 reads CASSYFNGNTEAFF. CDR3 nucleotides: TGTGCCAGTAGTTATTTTAACGGGAACACTGAAGCTTTCTTT.

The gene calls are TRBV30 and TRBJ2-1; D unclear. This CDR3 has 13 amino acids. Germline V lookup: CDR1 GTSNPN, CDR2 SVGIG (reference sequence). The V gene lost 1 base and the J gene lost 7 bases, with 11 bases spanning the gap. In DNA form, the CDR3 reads TGTGCCTGGAGTGGCCAGACGGGTAATGAGCAGTTCTTC. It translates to CAWSGQTGNEQFF.

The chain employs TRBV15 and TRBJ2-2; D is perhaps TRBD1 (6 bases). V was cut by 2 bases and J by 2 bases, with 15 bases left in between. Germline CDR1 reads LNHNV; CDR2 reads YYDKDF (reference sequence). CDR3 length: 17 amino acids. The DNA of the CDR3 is TGTGCCACCAGCAGATCCTCAGGGGCTAGAAACACCGGGGAGCTGTTTTTT. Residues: CATSRSSGARNTGELFF.

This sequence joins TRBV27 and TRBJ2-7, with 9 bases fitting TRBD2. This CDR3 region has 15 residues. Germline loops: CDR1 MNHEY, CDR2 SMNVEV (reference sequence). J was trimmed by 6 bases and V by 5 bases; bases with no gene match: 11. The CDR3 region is CASSPSGNGAREQYF. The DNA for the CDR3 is TGTGCCAGCAGTCCTAGCGGGAATGGGGCTCGCGAGCAGTACTTC.

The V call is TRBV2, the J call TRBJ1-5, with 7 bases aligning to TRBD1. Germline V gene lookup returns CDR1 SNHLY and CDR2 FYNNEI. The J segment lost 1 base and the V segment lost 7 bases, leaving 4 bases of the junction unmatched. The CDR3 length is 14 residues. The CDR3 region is CASNRGGSNQPQHF. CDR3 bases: TGTGCCAGCAACAGGGGTGGCAGCAATCAGCCCCAGCATTTT. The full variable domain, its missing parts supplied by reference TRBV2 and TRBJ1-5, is EPEVTQTPSHQVTQMGQEVILRCVPISNHLYFYWYRQILGQKVEFLVSFYNNEISEKSEIFDDQFSVERPDGSNFTLKIRSTKLEDSAMYFCASNRGGSNQPQHFGDGTRLSIL.